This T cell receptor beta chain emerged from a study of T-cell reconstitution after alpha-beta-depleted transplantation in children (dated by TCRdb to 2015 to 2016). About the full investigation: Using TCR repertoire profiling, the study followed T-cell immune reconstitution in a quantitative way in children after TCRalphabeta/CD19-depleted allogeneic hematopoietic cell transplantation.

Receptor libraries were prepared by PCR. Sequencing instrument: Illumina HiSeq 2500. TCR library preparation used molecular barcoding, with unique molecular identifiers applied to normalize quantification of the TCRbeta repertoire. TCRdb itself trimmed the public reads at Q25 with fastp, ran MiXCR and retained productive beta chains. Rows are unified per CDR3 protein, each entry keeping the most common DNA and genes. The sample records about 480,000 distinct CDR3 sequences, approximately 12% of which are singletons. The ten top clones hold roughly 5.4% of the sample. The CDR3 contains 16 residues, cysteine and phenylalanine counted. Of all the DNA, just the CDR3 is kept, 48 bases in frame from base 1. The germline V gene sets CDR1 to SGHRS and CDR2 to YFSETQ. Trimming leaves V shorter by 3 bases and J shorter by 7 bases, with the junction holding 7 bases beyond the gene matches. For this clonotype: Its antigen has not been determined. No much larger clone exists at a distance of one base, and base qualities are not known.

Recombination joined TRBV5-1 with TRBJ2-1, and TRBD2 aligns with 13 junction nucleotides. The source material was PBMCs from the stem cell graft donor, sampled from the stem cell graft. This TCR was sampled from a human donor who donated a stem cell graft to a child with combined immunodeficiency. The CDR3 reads CASSWAPGLAGNEQFF. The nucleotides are TGCGCCAGCAGCTGGGCCCCGGGACTAGCGGGAAATGAGCAGTTCTTC.